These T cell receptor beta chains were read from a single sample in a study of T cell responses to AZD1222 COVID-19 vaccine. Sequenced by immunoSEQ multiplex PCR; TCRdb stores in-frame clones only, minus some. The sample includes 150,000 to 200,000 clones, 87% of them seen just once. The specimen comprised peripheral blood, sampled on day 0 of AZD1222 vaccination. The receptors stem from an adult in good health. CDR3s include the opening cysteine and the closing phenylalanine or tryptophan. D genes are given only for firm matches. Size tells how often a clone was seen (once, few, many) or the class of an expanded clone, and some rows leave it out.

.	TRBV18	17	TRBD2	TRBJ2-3	TGTGCCAGCTCACCAGGGACTAGCGGGAGGGACACAGATACGCAGTATTTT	CASSPGTSGRDTDTQYF
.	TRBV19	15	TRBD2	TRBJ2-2	TGTGCCAGCGAGACTAGCGGGAGGATTTCCGGGGAGCTGTTTTTT	CASETSGRISGELFF
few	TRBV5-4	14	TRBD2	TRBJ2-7	TGTGCCAGCAGCGGGGGACTAGCAGGCTACGAGCAGTACTTC	CASSGGLAGYEQYF
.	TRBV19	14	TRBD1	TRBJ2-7	TGTGCCAGTAGCTCGGACAGGGGAGCCTACGAGCAGTACTTC	CASSSDRGAYEQYF
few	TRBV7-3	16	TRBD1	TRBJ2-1	TGTGCCAGCAGCTTACCGGGACAGGGTTCTGGCAATGAGCAGTTCTTC	CASSLPGQGSGNEQFF
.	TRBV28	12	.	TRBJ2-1	TGTGCCAGCAGGGGAACCCTAGGTGAGCAGTTCTTC	CASRGTLGEQFF
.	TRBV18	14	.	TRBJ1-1	TGTGCCAGCTCACTGGGACCCGGGAACACTGAAGCTTTCTTT	CASSLGPGNTEAFF
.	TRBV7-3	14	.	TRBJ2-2	TGTGCCAGCAGCTTAACAGGGAGGACCGGGGAGCTGTTTTTT	CASSLTGRTGELFF
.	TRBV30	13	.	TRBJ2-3	TGTGCCTGGAGTGTACGTGGACGGGATACGCAGTATTTT	CAWSVRGRDTQYF
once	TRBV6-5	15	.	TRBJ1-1	TGTGCCAGCAGCCCCCACGGAGGGACAAACACTGAAGCTTTCTTT	CASSPHGGTNTEAFF
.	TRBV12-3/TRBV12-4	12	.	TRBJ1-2	TGTGCCAGCAGTTTATGGTACTATGGCTACACCTTC	CASSLWYYGYTF
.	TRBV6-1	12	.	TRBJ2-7	TGTGCCAGCAGTGAAAGGAGTTACGAGCAGTACTTC	CASSERSYEQYF
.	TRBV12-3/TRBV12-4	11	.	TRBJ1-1	TGTGCCAGCAGCATAAGAGGGGATGCTTTCTTT	CASSIRGDAFF
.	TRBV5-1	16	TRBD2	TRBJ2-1	TGCGCCAGCAGCCCTGTAGCGGGAGGATACTACAATGAGCAGTTCTTC	CASSPVAGGYYNEQFF
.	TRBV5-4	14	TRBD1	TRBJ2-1	TGTGCCAGCAGCTTCGGACAGGTCCTAGGTGAGCAGTTCTTC	CASSFGQVLGEQFF
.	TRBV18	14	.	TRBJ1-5	TGTGCCAGCTCACCAGACGGGGGTCCCCGGCCCCAGCATTTT	CASSPDGGPRPQHF
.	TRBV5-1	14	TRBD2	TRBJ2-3	TGCGCCAGCGGAGCGGGAGGGCATGCAGATACGCAGTATTTT	CASGAGGHADTQYF
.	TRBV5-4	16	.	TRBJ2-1	TGTGCCAGCAGCTTGTTGGCGGGCTTCGACAAGAATGAGCAGTTCTTC	CASSLLAGFDKNEQFF
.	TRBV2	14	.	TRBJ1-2	TGTGCCAGCAGTGATGGGCAGATTCGTGGTGGCTACACCTTC	CASSDGQIRGGYTF
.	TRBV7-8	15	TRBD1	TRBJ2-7	TGTGCCAGCAGACCGGACAGGGCGCCCTCCTACGAGCAGTACTTC	CASRPDRAPSYEQYF
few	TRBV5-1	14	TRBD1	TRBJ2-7	TGCGCCAGCCGGGCCGGGACAGTGAACAACGAGCAGTACTTC	CASRAGTVNNEQYF
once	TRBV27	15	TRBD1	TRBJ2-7	TGTGCCAGCAGTTTGACCGGGACAGGGACCTACGAGCAGTACTTC	CASSLTGTGTYEQYF
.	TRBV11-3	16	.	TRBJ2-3	TGTGCCAGCAGCTTAGGAGGTATCCAGTATGCGGATACGCAGTATTTT	CASSLGGIQYADTQYF
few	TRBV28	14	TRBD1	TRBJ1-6	TGTGCCAGCAGGCAGACAGGGGTTAATTCACCCCTCCACTTT	CASRQTGVNSPLHF
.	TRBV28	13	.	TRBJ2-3	TGTGCCAGCAGTTCAACCAACACAGATACGCAGTATTTT	CASSSTNTDTQYF
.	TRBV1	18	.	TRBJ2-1	TGCACCAGCAGCCAGACGCGGGGAGCGGGAGGTAGATACAATGAGCAGTTCTTC	CTSSQTRGAGGRYNEQFF
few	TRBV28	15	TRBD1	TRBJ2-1	TGTGCCAGCACCCTAGGGACAGGTAACTACAATGAGCAGTTCTTC	CASTLGTGNYNEQFF
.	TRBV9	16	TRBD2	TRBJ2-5	TGTGCCAGCAGCCCGAGACTAGCGGGAGGCCAAGAGACCCAGTACTTC	CASSPRLAGGQETQYF
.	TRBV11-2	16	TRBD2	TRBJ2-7	TGTGCCAGCAGCTTAGTACTAGCGGGAGGTGTCTACGAGCAGTACTTC	CASSLVLAGGVYEQYF
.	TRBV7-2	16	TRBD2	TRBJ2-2	TGTGCCAGCAGCTTGGGACTAGCGGGAGCGAACGGGGAGCTGTTTTTT	CASSLGLAGANGELFF
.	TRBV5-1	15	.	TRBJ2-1	TGCGCCAGCAGCGCGGGACTGCCGGGGGACAATGAGCAGTTCTTC	CASSAGLPGDNEQFF
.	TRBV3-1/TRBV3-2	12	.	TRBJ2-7	TGTGCCAGCAGCCTCCGGTTAGACGAGCAGTACTTC	CASSLRLDEQYF
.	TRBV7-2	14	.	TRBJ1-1	TGTGCCAGCAGCTTAGTGGCGGGACCCACTGAAGCTTTCTTT	CASSLVAGPTEAFF